These T cell receptor beta chains were read from a single sample in a study of T cells in Graves' hyperthyroidism and ophthalmopathy. Each CDR3 protein is one row after TCRdb ran MiXCR on the multiplex PCR reads. In the table there are approximately 640,000 distinct CDR3 sequences, roughly 17% of which are singletons. The source material was blood. The origin of the receptors is a man aged 50 or older with Graves' hyperthyroidism. The CDR3 runs from the conserved cysteine through the conserved F or W.

len,j_gene,v_gene,CDR3aa
13,TRBJ1-2,TRBV28,CASSIGTAYGYTF
13,TRBJ2-7,TRBV2,CASSEAGQGEQYF
9,TRBJ1-1,TRBV12-3/TRBV12-4,CASSPPVFF
15,TRBJ2-1,TRBV2,CASSVENGRYNEQFF
15,TRBJ2-2,TRBV6-1,CASSSQGIASGELFF
14,TRBJ2-5,TRBV28,CAGSLFPIEETQYF
13,TRBJ2-1,TRBV18,CASSPPSVNEQFF
16,TRBJ1-3,TRBV5-1,CASSSGTSSSGNTIYF
12,TRBJ2-7,TRBV6-2/TRBV6-3,CASADTGVEQYF
14,TRBJ1-2,TRBV3-2,CASSQDWPCDGYTF
16,TRBJ2-7,TRBV7-3,CASSPEPGCPFYEQYF
12,TRBJ1-5,TRBV30,CAWSFEAQPQHF
14,TRBJ1-2,TRBV27,CASSLGGSDYGYTF
15,TRBJ2-2,TRBV19,CASSIKGGFPGELFF
14,TRBJ2-7,TRBV5-1,CASSEAGDRYEQYF
17,TRBJ1-4,TRBV5-8,CASSVGQLGATNEKLFF
14,TRBJ2-1,TRBV28,CASRPGLDQNEQFF
14,TRBJ2-1,TRBV7-2,CASNRGQGMDEQFF
17,TRBJ2-5,TRBV12-3/TRBV12-4,CASSFLGLAGGKETQYF
15,TRBJ1-2,TRBV7-9,CASSRRDIINYGYTF
15,TRBJ2-4,TRBV28,CASSWDLLAKNIQYF
15,TRBJ1-3,TRBV7-2,CASSLQQGNGNTIYF
20,TRBJ2-5,TRBV6-5,CASSYLVGTSGSRDQETQYF
18,TRBJ2-1,TRBV28,CASSLLVAGAGRSNEQFF
13,TRBJ1-1,TRBV12-3/TRBV12-4,CASSEGVNTEAFF
16,TRBJ2-7,TRBV7-2,CASSLADGGRRDEQYF
16,TRBJ2-1,TRBV6-2/TRBV6-3,CASSPHSGRVNNEQFF
20,TRBJ1-3,TRBV6-1,CASSYLVPSGRRFSGNTIYF
15,TRBJ2-5,TRBV14,CASSPSVGPWETQYF
12,TRBJ2-2,TRBV13,CASRLLTGELFF
15,TRBJ2-7,TRBV19,CASTLRGQGNGEQYF
14,TRBJ2-1,TRBV28,CASIGSGAPNEQFF
16,TRBJ2-1,TRBV9,CASSVTGTGSYNEQFF
14,TRBJ1-3,TRBV12-3/TRBV12-4,CASSPQSQGNTIYF
12,TRBJ2-2,TRBV9,CASTVGSGELFF
13,TRBJ2-5,TRBV11-3,CASSYPAVETQYF
15,TRBJ2-5,TRBV20-1,CSALKTGRSIETQYF
11,TRBJ1-1,TRBV10-3,CAISANDEAFF
14,TRBJ2-1,TRBV5-1,CASSLDTEGDEQFF
12,TRBJ2-7,TRBV10-3,CAIKGVSYEQYF
15,TRBJ1-2,TRBV19,CASSIDETGGRGYTF
15,TRBJ2-1,TRBV30,CACSGETDSYNEQFF
15,TRBJ2-1,TRBV7-3,CASSPQAGVHNEQFF
14,TRBJ2-3,TRBV6-5,CASSYRAEADTQYF
12,TRBJ2-7,TRBV2,CASSVNLYEQYF
14,TRBJ2-1,TRBV5-1,CASSITGDNNEQFF
14,TRBJ2-5,TRBV6-1,CASKGGKWQETQYF
14,TRBJ1-3,TRBV5-1,CASSLPGSGNTIYF
15,TRBJ2-2,TRBV29-1,CSVEDVAAITGELFF
17,TRBJ2-1,TRBV4-3,CASSQFFILAGVGEQFF
13,TRBJ2-7,TRBV29-1,CSAFGTGGKEQYF
16,TRBJ1-6,TRBV19,CASSITGLLYNSPLHF